The clone carrying this TCR beta chain appeared a few times. The data stem from a study of low-dose radiotherapy and immunotherapy resistance in tumors. Study in general: Starting cycle 1 day 1, oral aspirin 300 mg was given daily for four cycles.

This sample's time point: after trial treatment. As for treatment: LDRT plus nivolumab, ipilimumab, low-dose cyclophosphamide and aspirin (RACIN trial). V gave up 4 bases and J gave up 3 bases, with 10 bases separating them. There are 13 residues in the CDR3. CDR1 is MNHEY, CDR2 SVGEGT, per germline. Alpha and beta chains were covered, as first-strand cDNA relied on TRAV- and TRBV-specific primers. PCR amplification of the TCRs was performed with Phusion for approximately 20 PCR cycles, and it relied on a constant-region primer together with a V-primer adapter. TCRdb reanalysed the reads using MiXCR and keeps one entry per CDR3 protein. The repertoire holds 95,000 to 100,000 distinct CDR3 sequences, with more than 20% as singletons.

The chain employs TRBV6-2 or TRBV6-3 and TRBJ2-7; D call uncertain. The source was PBMCs, collected after low-dose radiotherapy plus immunotherapy. This receptor was taken from a male donor with prostate cancer. The CDR3 coding sequence is TGTGCCAGCAGTTCGCAGGCAGACTACGAGCAGTACTTC. The encoded protein is CASSSQADYEQYF.